This TCR beta chain came from a study of identical twins (dated by TCRdb to the mid-2010s). Regarding the complete study: To test whether fetal clonotypes persist, this study deep-sequenced TCR alpha and beta repertoires from monozygotic twins, from unrelated adults of various ages, and from cord blood. To rule out contamination, the twin experiments were replicated at different times with different library preparation protocols.

Every donor in the study was a healthy Caucasian. The twin cohort comprised three pairs of female monozygotic twins, all aged roughly 18 to 30 years. Positive isolation kits from Invitrogen were used to isolate CD4+ and CD8+ T cell populations. On this clonotype: Its recognized antigen is unknown. The record has no base qualities; no much larger clone is one base away.

The CDR3 goes from the cysteine to the phenylalanine over 12 residues. Only the CDR3 region is kept as DNA, spanning 36 bases read in frame from base 1. Relative to germline, V is 0 bases shorter and J is 10 bases shorter, with 7 bases between their ends. The paper's findings and limits, for the study overall: Because the same donors could not be followed over many years, the conclusions relied on cross-sectional statistical analysis. Out-of-frame TCR alpha sequences shared between twins showed an excess of low generation-probability sequences compared with coincidental sharing between unrelated individuals. Fewer insertions were carried by abundant cord blood beta clonotypes, a similar but weaker trend appeared in young adult naive repertoires, and no such trend appeared in memory repertoires. The excess sharing between twins in beta out-of-frame sequences was weaker because fewer shared sequences reduced the signal-to-noise ratio. Invariant T cells such as MAIT and iNKT could partly confound zero-insertion analyses, though diverse VJ usage argued against this for most clonotypes. Out-of-frame TCR alpha sharing in monozygotic twins was systematically underestimated by recombination models, whereas sharing between unrelated individuals was in agreement with the recombination models.

The library was generated by 5' RACE. Sequencing instrument: Illumina HiSeq 2000. Template switching added a universal primer binding site, and the final cDNA carried a unique molecular identifier that allowed TCR cDNA molecules to be counted accurately. First-strand cDNA for TCR alpha and beta chains was synthesized from specific primers in the conserved constant-segment region. To control for contamination, every cDNA library was double barcoded, receiving both a SMART-Mk sample barcode and Illumina barcodes. TruSeq adapter sequences, together with Illumina sample barcodes, were added in two successive PCR steps. TCR alpha and beta cDNA libraries were sequenced on the Illumina HiSeq platform with custom primers. On the authors' methods: MiGEC processed the raw reads to extract unique molecular identifiers, while MiXCR was used to determine the CDR3 positions. Recombination models were inferred per individual with the repgenHMM and IGoR tools using an EM algorithm. Shared clonotype analysis was performed with the tcR package in R, normalizing sharing by the product of cloneset sizes. To study raw recombination without the effects of thymic and clonal selection, out-of-frame nonproductive sequences were analyzed. TCRdb handled the public reads itself, with Q25 trimming in fastp and clone calling in MiXCR, and kept productive beta chains. CDR3 protein duplicates are merged, each entry listing the most common genes and DNA. TCRdb, not the authors, supplied the V and J calls. The sample table holds around 340,000 distinct CDR3 sequences, of which roughly an eighth were seen once. Of the sample, 6% to 9% falls within the top ten clones.

Separately, the same data were catalogued under a study of yellow fever vaccine responses in identical twins. According to the second study: The T cell response to vaccination in identical twins was reported by the authors to appear partly convergent and partly personalized. The study precisely tracked vaccine-responding T cell clones in identical twins.

Source material: CD8+ T cells sorted from blood. The receptor was isolated from a woman between 18 and 29 years old in good health. Rearrangement joined TRBV12-3 or TRBV12-4 to TRBJ2-1; no D gene is confidently identified. The bases are TGTGCCAGCAGTTTAGCGGGCTGGGAGCAGTTCTTC. Its protein reads: CASSLAGWEQFF.